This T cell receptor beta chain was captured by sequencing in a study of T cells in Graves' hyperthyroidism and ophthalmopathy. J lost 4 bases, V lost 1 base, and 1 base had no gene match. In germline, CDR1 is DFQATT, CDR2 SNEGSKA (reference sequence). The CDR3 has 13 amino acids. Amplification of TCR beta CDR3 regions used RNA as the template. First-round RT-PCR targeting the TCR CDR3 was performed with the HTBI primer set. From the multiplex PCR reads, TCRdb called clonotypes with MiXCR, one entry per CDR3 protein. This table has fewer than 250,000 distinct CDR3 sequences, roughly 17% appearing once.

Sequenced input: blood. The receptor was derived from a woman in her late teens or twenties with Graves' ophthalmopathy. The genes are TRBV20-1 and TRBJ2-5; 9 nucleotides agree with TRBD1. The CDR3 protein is CSARGQGGETQYF. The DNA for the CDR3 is TGCAGTGCTAGAGGACAGGGGGGAGAGACCCAGTACTTC.